The next 4 T cell receptor beta chains were all read from a single sample in a study of shared clonotypes between healthy human individuals. Only in-frame clones appear in the TCRdb table, and some are missing; sequencing was by immunoSEQ multiplex PCR. The sample has around 1 million clones; about 80% are singletons. Sequencing input: memory CD4+ T cells sorted from blood. Subset: CD45RA-negative fraction. The receptor set was obtained from a man between 18 and 35 years old in good health.

The chain recombines TRBV5-6 with TRBJ2-7; 9 nucleotides agree with TRBD1. J gave up 12 bases and V 4 bases, and 14 bases lay outside the gene matches. The CDR3 covers 14 residues. The germline CDR1 and CDR2 sequences are SGHDT and YYEEEE. In nucleotides, the CDR3 is TGTGCCAGCAGCGGGGACAGGGCCGCCTCCGGCCTGTACTTC. This codes for CASSGDRAASGLYF.

This clone appeared a few times. The gene calls are TRBV10-1 and TRBJ2-1; D is unresolved. In germline, CDR1 is WNHNN, CDR2 SYGVQD (reference sequence). The CDR3 sequence is 15 residues long. V lost 4 bases and J 0 bases, leaving 10 bases between the germline ends. CDR3 DNA sequence: TGCGCCAGCAGTGTAGGATCAAGCTCCTACAATGAGCAGTTCTTC. Translating gives CASSVGSSSYNEQFF.

The genes are TRBV7-9 and TRBJ1-1, with 8 bases aligning to TRBD1. There are 14 residues in the CDR3. Germline V gives CDR1 SEHNR, CDR2 FQNEAQ (reference sequence). Unmatched junction bases numbered 8, after V lost 0 bases and J lost 11 bases. DNA for the CDR3: TGTGCCAGCAGCTTAGCGGCAGGGGGCGGTGGGGCTTTCTTT. Translated, it gives CASSLAAGGGGAFF.

Concerning this clone: Within the sample, other DNA sequences also encode this same CDR3. The V call is TRBV7-2, the J call TRBJ2-7; D might be TRBD2 (6 bases). Germline V CDR1 and CDR2: SGHTA, FQGNSA. The CDR3 has 14 residues. Trimming cost V 0 bases and J 0 bases, with 6 bases left between them. The CDR3 loop reads CASSLAGGSYEQYF. As DNA, the CDR3 is TGTGCCAGCAGCTTAGCGGGAGGCTCCTACGAGCAGTACTTC.